This T cell receptor (beta chain) originates from a study of PD-1 blockade in mismatch repair-deficient tumors. Notes on the study in general: Tumor-resident clones, often absent from pretreatment blood, expanded after pembrolizumab and then contracted.

Clones were read by immunoSEQ multiplex PCR, and TCRdb kept only the in-frame ones, dropping some. The sample shows some 66,000 clones, 88% of them seen only once. Mismatch repair deficiency was confirmed in all patients, by PCR or immunohistochemistry. The TCR-sequenced patients were a few responders to pembrolizumab. This CDR3 spans 15 amino acids. The junction had 5 bases not matched to a gene; V was cut back by 0 bases and J by 5 bases. The germline gives CDR1 LNHNV, CDR2 YYDKDF (reference sequence). A note on this clone: The antigen is not known.

This sample comprised peripheral blood, obtained 52 weeks after starting pembrolizumab. This TCR derives from an adult with mismatch repair-deficient cancer. The rearrangement links TRBV15 to TRBJ2-5; 8 bases fit TRBD1. CDR3 amino acids: CATSRDQGAGETQYF. The CDR3 DNA is TGTGCCACCAGCAGAGATCAGGGGGCAGGGGAGACCCAGTACTTC.